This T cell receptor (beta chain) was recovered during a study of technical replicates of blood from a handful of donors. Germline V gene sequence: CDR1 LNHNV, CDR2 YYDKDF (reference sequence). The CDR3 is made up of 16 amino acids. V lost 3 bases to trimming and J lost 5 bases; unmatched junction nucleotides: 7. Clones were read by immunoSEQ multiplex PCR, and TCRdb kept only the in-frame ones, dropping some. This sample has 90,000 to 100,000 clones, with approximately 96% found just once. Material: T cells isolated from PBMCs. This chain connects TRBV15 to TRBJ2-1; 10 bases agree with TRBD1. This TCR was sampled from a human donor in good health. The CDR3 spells CATSRATGTGDNEQFF. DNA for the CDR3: TGTGCCACCAGCAGGGCAACCGGGACAGGGGACAATGAGCAGTTCTTC.